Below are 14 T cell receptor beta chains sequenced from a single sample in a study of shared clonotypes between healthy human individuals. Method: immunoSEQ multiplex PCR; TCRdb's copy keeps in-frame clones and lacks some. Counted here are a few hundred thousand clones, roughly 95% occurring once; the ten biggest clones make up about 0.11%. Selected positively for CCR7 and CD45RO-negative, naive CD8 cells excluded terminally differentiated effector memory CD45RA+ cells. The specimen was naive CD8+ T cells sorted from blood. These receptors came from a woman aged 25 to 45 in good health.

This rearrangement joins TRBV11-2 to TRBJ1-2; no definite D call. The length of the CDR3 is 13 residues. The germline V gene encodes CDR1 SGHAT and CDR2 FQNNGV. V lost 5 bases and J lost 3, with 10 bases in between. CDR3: CASSPPLHYGYTF. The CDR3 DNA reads TGTGCCAGCAGCCCACCCTTGCACTATGGCTACACCTTC.

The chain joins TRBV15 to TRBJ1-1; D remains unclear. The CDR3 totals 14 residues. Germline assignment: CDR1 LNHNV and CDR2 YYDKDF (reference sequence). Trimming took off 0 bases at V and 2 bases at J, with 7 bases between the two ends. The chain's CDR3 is CATSRDIDNTEAFF. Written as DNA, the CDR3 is TGTGCCACCAGCAGAGATATAGATAACACTGAAGCTTTCTTT.

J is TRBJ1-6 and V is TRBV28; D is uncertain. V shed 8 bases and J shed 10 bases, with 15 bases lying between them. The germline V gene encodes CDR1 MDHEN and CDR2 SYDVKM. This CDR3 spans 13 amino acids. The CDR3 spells CASGSYPSSPLHF. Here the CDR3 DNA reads TGTGCCAGCGGGTCTTACCCATCATCACCCCTCCACTTT.

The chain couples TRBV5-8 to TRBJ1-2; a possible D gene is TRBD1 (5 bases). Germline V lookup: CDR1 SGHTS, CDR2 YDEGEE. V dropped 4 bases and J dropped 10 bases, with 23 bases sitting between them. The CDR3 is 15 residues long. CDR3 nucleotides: TGTGCCAGCAGCGACCGGGGACTTGCGCGTTACGACTACACCTTC. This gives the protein CASSDRGLARYDYTF.

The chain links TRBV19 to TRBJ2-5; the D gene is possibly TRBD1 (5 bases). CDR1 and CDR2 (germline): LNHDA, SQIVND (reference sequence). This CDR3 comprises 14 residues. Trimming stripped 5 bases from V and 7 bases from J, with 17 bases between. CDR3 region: CASSSRQGRGTQYF. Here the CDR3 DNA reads TGTGCCAGTAGTTCCCGGCAGGGAAGAGGGACCCAGTACTTC.

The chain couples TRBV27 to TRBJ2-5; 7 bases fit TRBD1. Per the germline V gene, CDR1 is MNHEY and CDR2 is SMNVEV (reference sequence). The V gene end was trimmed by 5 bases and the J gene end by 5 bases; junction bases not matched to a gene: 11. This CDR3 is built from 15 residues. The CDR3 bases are TGTGCCAGCAGTCCAAACAGGGGATTGGGGGAGACCCAGTACTTC. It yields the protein CASSPNRGLGETQYF.

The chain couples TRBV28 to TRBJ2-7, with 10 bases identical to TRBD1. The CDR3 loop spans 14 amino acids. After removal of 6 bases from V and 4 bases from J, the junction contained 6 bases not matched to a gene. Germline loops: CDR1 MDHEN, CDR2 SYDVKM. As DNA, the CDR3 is TGTGCCAGCAGCGGGGGACAGGGGTTTTACGAGCAGTACTTC. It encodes CASSGGQGFYEQYF.

CDR3 in DNA: TGTGCCAGCAGCGTAGAGGGCTTACAAGAGACCCAGTACTTC. As protein: CASSVEGLQETQYF. The rearrangement uses TRBV9 and TRBJ2-5; D is ambiguous. The length of the CDR3 is 14 residues. Germline lookup yields CDR1 SGDLS and CDR2 YYNGEE. V shed 0 bases and J shed 2 bases, with 8 bases lying between them.

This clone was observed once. CDR3: CASSTGTPGPNYEQYF. The CDR3 nucleotides are TGTGCCAGCAGCACGGGGACCCCGGGACCAAACTACGAGCAGTACTTC. The genes are TRBV27 and TRBJ2-5; D tentatively fits TRBD1 or TRBD2 (5 bases each). The J call may not be correct, given that the DNA end is closer to TRBJ2-7. The length of the CDR3 is 16 residues. The germline gives CDR1 MNHEY, CDR2 SMNVEV (reference sequence).

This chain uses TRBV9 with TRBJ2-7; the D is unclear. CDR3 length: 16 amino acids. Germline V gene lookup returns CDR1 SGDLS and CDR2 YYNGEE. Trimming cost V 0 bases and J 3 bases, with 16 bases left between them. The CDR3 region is CASSVGVLTANYEQYF. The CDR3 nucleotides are TGTGCCAGCAGCGTAGGGGTTTTGACGGCGAACTACGAGCAGTACTTC.

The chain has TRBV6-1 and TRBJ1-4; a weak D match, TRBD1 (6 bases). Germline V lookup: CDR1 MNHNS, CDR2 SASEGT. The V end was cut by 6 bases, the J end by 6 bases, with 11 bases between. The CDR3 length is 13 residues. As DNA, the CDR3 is TGTGCCAGCAGAACAGGGAGGGATGAAAAACTGTTTTTT. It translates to CASRTGRDEKLFF.

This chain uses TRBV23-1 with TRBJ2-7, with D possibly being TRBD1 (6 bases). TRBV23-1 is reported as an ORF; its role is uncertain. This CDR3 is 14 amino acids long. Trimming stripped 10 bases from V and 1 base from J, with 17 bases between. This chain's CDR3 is CATQPHDRSYEQYF. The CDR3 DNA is TGCGCCACCCAGCCACATGACAGGTCCTACGAGCAGTACTTC.

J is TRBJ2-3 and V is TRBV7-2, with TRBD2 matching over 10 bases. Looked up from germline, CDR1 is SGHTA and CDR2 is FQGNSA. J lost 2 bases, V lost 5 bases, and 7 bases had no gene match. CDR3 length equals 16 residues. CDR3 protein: CASSMNSGGTTDTQYF. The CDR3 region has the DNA TGTGCCAGCAGCATGAATAGCGGGGGGACCACAGATACGCAGTATTTT. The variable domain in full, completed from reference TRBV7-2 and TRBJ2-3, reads GAGVSQSPSNKVTEKGKDVELRCDPISGHTALYWYRQSLGQGLEFLIYFQGNSAPDKSGLPSDRFSAERTGGSVSTLTIQRTQQEDSAVYLCASSMNSGGTTDTQYFGPGTRLTVL.

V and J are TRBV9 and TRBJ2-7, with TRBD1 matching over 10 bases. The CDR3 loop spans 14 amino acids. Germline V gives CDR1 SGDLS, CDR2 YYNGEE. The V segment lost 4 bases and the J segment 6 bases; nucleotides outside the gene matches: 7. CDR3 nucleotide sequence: TGTGCCAGCAGCCCGTGGACAGGGGGAGGCGAGCAGTACTTC. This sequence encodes CASSPWTGGGEQYF.